This T cell receptor (beta chain) was sequenced for a study of T-cell reconstitution after alpha-beta-depleted transplantation in children (dated by TCRdb to the mid-2010s). Concerning the study at large: The study quantitatively tracked T-cell immune reconstitution after TCRalphabeta/CD19-depleted allogeneic hematopoietic cell transplantation in children using TCR repertoire profiling. Results and caveats for the whole study, not just this receptor: The frequencies of hyperexpanded clones fell over the following months, and after one year, T-cell counts and TCRbeta diversity were mostly attributed to newly produced T cells. The high TCRbeta diversity at day 60 in some patients was ascribed to recipient T cells and intrathymic progenitors that had survived conditioning. The apparently early recovery of alphabetaT-cell counts about two months after transplant reportedly depended on only several hundred rapidly expanded clones that came from non-depleted graft cells.

The table lists this clonotype with many counts. The antigen it recognizes is unknown. No base-level quality is on record; no much larger clone is a single base apart. Inclusive of the bounding cysteine and phenylalanine, the CDR3 is 16 residues long. Here the CDR3 DNA is all that survives: 48 bases in frame from base 1. The junction shows trimming of 2 bases on V and 4 bases on J, and the gene matches do not reach 10 bases of it. For CDR1 and CDR2, the germline V gene lists MDHEN and SYDVKM. Library construction relied on PCR. This sample was sequenced with an Illumina HiSeq 2500. TCR libraries were prepared with molecular barcoding, using unique molecular identifiers to normalize TCRbeta repertoire quantification. The public reads were run again by TCRdb, first through fastp at Q25 and then through MiXCR, and only productive beta chains were kept. Rows are combined by CDR3 protein, so each entry shows the most common genes and DNA. A total of about 200,000 distinct CDR3 sequences appear in this sample, approximately 7% of them only once. The top ten constitute about 5.5% of the sample.

In light of the paper, this sample's treatment or condition label describes: allogeneic hematopoietic cell transplantation with graft depleted of TCRalphabeta T cells and CD19 B cells. Transplant recipients were children who received TCRalphabeta/CD19-depleted allogeneic hematopoietic cell grafts. The sequence derives from a boy aged 2-9 years with acute lymphoblastic leukemia, due to receive a stem cell transplant. Sequenced here: PBMCs, sampled before TCRalphabeta/CD19-depleted stem cell transplant. Recombination joined TRBV28 with TRBJ1-2; 7 bases in the middle match TRBD1. The DNA is as follows: TGTGCCAGCAGTTTACTCACAGGGGTTTCAGGCTATGGCTACACCTTC. Translated, this is CASSLLTGVSGYGYTF.